This T cell receptor beta chain was captured in a study of T cell responses to AZD1222 COVID-19 vaccine. Findings and limits, study-wide: Clonal diversity may have been underestimated in mostly white British donors. Following two doses of AZD1222, Spike-specific TCR breadth and depth rose.

CDR1 and CDR2 from the germline V gene are LNHDA and SQIVND (reference sequence). CDR3 size: 13 residues. V was shortened by 4 bases and J by 7 bases, with 11 bases between the two germline ends. Generated by immunoSEQ multiplex PCR, the TCRdb table keeps only in-frame clones and is missing some. The sample lists tens of thousands of clones, 89% occurring once. Of note for this clone: Its specificity is not known.

This chain uses TRBV19 with TRBJ1-5, with D perhaps TRBD1 (5 bases). The specimen comprised peripheral blood, sampled on day 0 of AZD1222 vaccination. This clonotype was obtained from an adult in good health. The CDR3 loop is CASSRGAGQPQHF. The CDR3 bases are TGTGCCAGTAGTAGAGGGGCAGGGCAGCCCCAGCATTTT.